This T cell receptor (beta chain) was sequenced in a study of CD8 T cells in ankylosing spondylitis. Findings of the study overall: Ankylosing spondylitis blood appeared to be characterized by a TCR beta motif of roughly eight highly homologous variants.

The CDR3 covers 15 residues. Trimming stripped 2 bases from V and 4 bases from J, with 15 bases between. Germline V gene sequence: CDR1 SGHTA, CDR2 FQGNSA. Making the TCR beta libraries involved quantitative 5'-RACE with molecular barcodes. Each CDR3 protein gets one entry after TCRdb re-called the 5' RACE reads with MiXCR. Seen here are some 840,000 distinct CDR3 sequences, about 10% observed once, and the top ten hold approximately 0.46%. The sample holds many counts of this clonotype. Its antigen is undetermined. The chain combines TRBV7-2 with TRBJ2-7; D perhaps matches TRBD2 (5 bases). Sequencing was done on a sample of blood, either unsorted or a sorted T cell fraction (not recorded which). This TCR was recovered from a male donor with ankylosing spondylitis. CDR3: CASSLNGEPTYEQYF. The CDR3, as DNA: TGTGCCAGCAGCTTAAACGGGGAACCTACGTACGAGCAGTACTTC.